Below, one T cell receptor (beta chain) is given with its context. These data come from a study of CD8+ T cells in alopecia areata. As for the study in general: Each of the treated patients was given oral tofacitinib, 5 to 10 mg twice daily, for moderate-to-severe alopecia areata. Treatment with tofacitinib (6 to 18 months) was followed by 6 months off drug.

V shed 4 bases and J shed 5 bases, with 21 bases lying between them. The length of the CDR3 is 16 residues. CDR1 is SGHDT, CDR2 YYEEEE, per germline. Alopecia areata patients gave lesional scalp punch biopsies and peripheral blood samples. Extracted RNA was reverse transcribed, and the resulting cDNA served as sequencing template. Using immunoSEQ multiplex PCR, the repertoire was profiled, and TCRdb retains in-frame clones only, with some absent. This sample has roughly 170,000 clones, with 50% to 70% found just once. The V gene is TRBV5-6, the J gene TRBJ1-2, with D possibly being TRBD1 (6 bases). Source: CD4+ T cells sorted from blood, taken at week 0. This TCR came from a human donor with alopecia areata. CDR3 sequence reads: CASSPSGHASLYGYTF. The CDR3 DNA follows: TGTGCCAGCAGCCCATCGGGACACGCTAGTCTTTATGGCTACACCTTC.